The 2 T cell receptor beta chains in this list originate from one sample, sequenced in a study of OX40 agonist ivuxolimab in advanced cancers. The protocol was immunoSEQ multiplex PCR, while the TCRdb copy is restricted to in-frame clones and leaves out a portion. The sample holds tens of thousands of clones, more than 75% seen once. This specimen was CD4+ or CD8+ T cells sorted from blood, taken in a trial of the OX40 agonist ivuxolimab. These receptors were taken from an adult with an advanced solid tumor such as melanoma, head and neck, liver or kidney cancer.

The chain is built from TRBV6-5 and TRBJ1-3, with 9 bases fitting TRBD1. The CDR3 sequence is 15 residues long. Germline V lookup: CDR1 MNHEY, CDR2 SVGAGI. Losses at the gene ends were 6 bases for V and 3 bases for J; bases not matched to a gene: 6. CDR3 sequence reads: CASSPTGGGGNTIYF. DNA for the CDR3: TGTGCCAGCAGCCCTACAGGGGGCGGTGGAAACACCATATATTTT.

This clone has only a few counts. The chain has TRBV18 and TRBJ2-7; D unresolved. Germline V lookup: CDR1 KGHSH, CDR2 LQKENI. This CDR3 has 14 residues. V shed 2 bases and J shed 3 bases, with 11 bases lying between them. CDR3 in amino acids: CASSPMSVNYEQYF. CDR3 nucleotides: TGTGCCAGCTCACCAATGTCGGTGAACTACGAGCAGTACTTC.